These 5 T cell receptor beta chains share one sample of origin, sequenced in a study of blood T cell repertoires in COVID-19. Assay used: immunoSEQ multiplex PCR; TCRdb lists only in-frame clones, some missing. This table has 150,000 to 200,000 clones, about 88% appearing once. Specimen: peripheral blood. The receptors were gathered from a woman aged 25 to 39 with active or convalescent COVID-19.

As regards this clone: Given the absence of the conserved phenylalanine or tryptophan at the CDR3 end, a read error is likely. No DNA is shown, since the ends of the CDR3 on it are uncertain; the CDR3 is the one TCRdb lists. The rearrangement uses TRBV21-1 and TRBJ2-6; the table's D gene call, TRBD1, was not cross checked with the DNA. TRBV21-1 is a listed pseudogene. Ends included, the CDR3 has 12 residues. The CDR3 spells CASLRIRDRGTD.

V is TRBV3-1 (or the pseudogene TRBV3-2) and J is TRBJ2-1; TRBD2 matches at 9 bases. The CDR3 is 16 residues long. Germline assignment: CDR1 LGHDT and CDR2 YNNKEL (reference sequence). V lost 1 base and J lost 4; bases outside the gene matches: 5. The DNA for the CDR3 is TGTGCCAGCAGCCAAGTGCTAGCGGGGATTTACAATGAGCAGTTCTTC. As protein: CASSQVLAGIYNEQFF.

The CDR3 loop is CASSFWTGIYEQYF. The CDR3 DNA reads TGTGCCAGCAGCTTCTGGACAGGTATCTACGAGCAGTACTTC. This chain uses TRBV11-2 with TRBJ2-7; 7 nucleotides line up with TRBD1. This CDR3 is 14 amino acids long. Germline CDR1 reads SGHAT; CDR2 reads FQNNGV. With 3 bases clipped from V and 3 bases from J, the junction kept 5 bases outside the gene matches.

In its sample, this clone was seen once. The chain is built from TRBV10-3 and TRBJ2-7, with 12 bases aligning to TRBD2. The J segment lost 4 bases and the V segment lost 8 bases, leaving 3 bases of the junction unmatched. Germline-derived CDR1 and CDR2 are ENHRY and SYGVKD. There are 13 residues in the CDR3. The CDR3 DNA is TGTGCCATCTCAGGACTAGCGGGGTACGAGCAGTACTTC. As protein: CAISGLAGYEQYF.

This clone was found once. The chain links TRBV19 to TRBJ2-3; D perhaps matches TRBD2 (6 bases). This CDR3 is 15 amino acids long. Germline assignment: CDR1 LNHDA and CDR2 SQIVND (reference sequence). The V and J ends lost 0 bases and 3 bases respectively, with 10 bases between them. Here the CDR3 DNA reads TGTGCCAGTAGTATAGATAGGGAGGAGACAGATACGCAGTATTTT. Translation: CASSIDREETDTQYF.